This passage covers 29 T cell receptor beta chains from one sample sequenced in a study of T cells in localized non-small cell lung cancer. The protocol was immunoSEQ multiplex PCR, while the TCRdb copy is restricted to in-frame clones and leaves out a portion. The sample records roughly 3,000 clones, less than 20% being singletons. The input for sequencing was lung tumor tissue, taken before any cancer treatment. These receptors all come from a man between 40 and 75 years old with stage I lung adenocarcinoma.

The V and J genes are TRBV5-1 and TRBJ2-1; possibly TRBD2 for D (6 bases). This CDR3 has 15 residues. Germline CDR1 SGHRS, CDR2 YFSETQ. The V gene lost 4 bases and the J gene lost 8 bases, with 19 bases spanning the gap. The DNA of the CDR3 is TGCGCCAGCAGCCCAACCGGGACTCCGGGGTATGAGCAGTTCTTC. This sequence encodes CASSPTGTPGYEQFF.

The chain joins TRBV11-3 to TRBJ2-1, with 14 bases matching TRBD2. Germline V gene data show CDR1 as SGHNT and CDR2 as YENEEA. V dropped 5 bases and J dropped 8; count of bases not matched to a gene: 8. The CDR3 length is 16 residues. In DNA form, the CDR3 reads TGTGCCAGCAGCCCCAGACTAGCGGGAGGGCCTTATGAGCAGTTCTTC. It encodes CASSPRLAGGPYEQFF. Variable domain in full (rest from reference TRBV11-3 and TRBJ2-1): EAGVVQSPRYKIIEKKQPVAFWCNPISGHNTLYWYLQNLGQGPELLIRYENEEAVDDSQLPKDRFSAERLKGVDSTLKIQPAELGDSAVYLCASSPRLAGGPYEQFFGPGTRLTVL.

This chain connects TRBV19 to TRBJ2-2; D may correspond to TRBD1 or TRBD2 (5 bases each). There are 16 residues in the CDR3. Trimming removed 6 bases at V and 1 base at J, with 15 bases between. Germline V CDR1 and CDR2: LNHDA, SQIVND (reference sequence). The CDR3 nucleotides read TGTGCCAGTAGCAGCGGTGTGGGGCAGAACACCGGGGAGCTGTTTTTT. It translates to CASSSGVGQNTGELFF.

The rearrangement uses TRBV10-2 and TRBJ2-7; D gene ambiguous. The V end lost 8 bases, the J end lost 4 bases, and 21 bases lay between the germline ends. Germline CDR1 and CDR2: WSHSY and SAAADI. The length of the CDR3 is 15 residues. The CDR3 nucleotides read TGCGCCAGCTCTCCCAATTCGACCCGGGCGTACGAGCAGTACTTC. Translating gives CASSPNSTRAYEQYF.

Many counts were recorded for this clone. The CDR3 spells CASSTPGRSPLHF. The CDR3 DNA sequence: TGTGCCAGCAGCACCCCAGGACGCTCACCCCTCCACTTT. The gene calls are TRBV7-2 and TRBJ1-6; D is uncertain. Germline V CDR1 and CDR2: SGHTA, FQGNSA. The CDR3 runs 13 residues. The ends were cut back, 5 bases at V and 10 bases at J, with 12 bases in the middle.

This clone was recorded a few times. The chain recombines TRBV30 with TRBJ1-1; D perhaps matches TRBD1 (6 bases). The length of the CDR3 is 14 residues. Germline V gene lookup returns CDR1 GTSNPN and CDR2 SVGIG (reference sequence). The V end was cut by 2 bases, the J end by 4 bases, with 14 bases between. The DNA of the CDR3 is TGTGCCTGGAGTAAGGGCCAGGGGTTCACTGAAGCTTTCTTT. Translating gives CAWSKGQGFTEAFF. The variable domain in full, completed from reference TRBV30 and TRBJ1-1, reads SQTIHQWPATLVQPVGSPLSLECTVEGTSNPNLYWYRQAAGRGLQLLFYSVGIGQISSEVPQNLSASRPQDRQFILSSKKLLLSDSGFYLCAWSKGQGFTEAFFGQGTRLTVV.

The chain links TRBV19 to TRBJ2-1, with TRBD2 identical over 8 bases. The V and J ends lost 8 bases and 7 bases, in that order; junction bases with no gene match: 13. The germline CDR1 and CDR2 sequences are LNHDA and SQIVND (reference sequence). The CDR3 extends over 15 amino acids. CDR3 residues: CASQTSGTRGNEQFF. CDR3 nucleotides: TGTGCCAGTCAGACATCCGGGACTAGGGGAAATGAGCAGTTCTTC.

The chain recombines TRBV12-5 with TRBJ1-4; D remains ambiguous. Looked up from germline, CDR1 is LGHNT and CDR2 is FRNRAP. This CDR3 is built from 13 residues. CDR3 nucleotide sequence: TGTGCCAGCACGAGACAAGTTAATGAAAAACTGTTTTTT. It codes for CASTRQVNEKLFF.

This clone was detected a few times. The rearrangement joins TRBV12-5 to TRBJ2-2; no firm D call. Germline CDR1 reads LGHNT; CDR2 reads FRNRAP. V was cut by 3 bases and J by 9 bases, with 8 bases left in between. This CDR3 is built from 12 residues. CDR3 protein: CASGLGGRELFF. For the CDR3, the DNA is TGTGCTAGTGGTTTAGGCGGCCGGGAGCTGTTTTTT.

The chain carries TRBV6-8 and TRBJ2-5; no clear D. There are 13 residues in the CDR3. Trimming took 8 bases from V and 2 from J, leaving 12 bases between them. Germline lookup yields CDR1 MNHGY and CDR2 SAAAGT. This chain's CDR3 is CASERIEQETQYF. DNA for the CDR3: TGTGCCAGCGAGCGCATTGAGCAAGAGACCCAGTACTTC.

This clone was counted between two and nine times. The chain links TRBV18 to TRBJ2-3; TRBD1 is a possible D gene (6 bases). CDR3 length: 15 amino acids. With 0 bases removed from V and 4 bases from J, the gap between germline ends came to 11 bases. CDR1 and CDR2 (germline): KGHSH, LQKENI. The CDR3 DNA reads TGTGCCAGCTCACCACCGGGGGCAGAGGCAGATACGCAGTATTTT. Encoded protein: CASSPPGAEADTQYF. The variable domain in full, completed from reference TRBV18 and TRBJ2-3, reads NAGVMQNPRHLVRRRGQEARLRCSPMKGHSHVYWYRQLPEEGLKFMVYLQKENIIDESGMPKERFSAEFPKEGPSILRIQQVVRGDSAAYFCASSPPGAEADTQYFGPGTRLTVL.

The chain employs TRBV9 and TRBJ1-2; 10 bases are a match to TRBD1. Unmatched junction bases numbered 2, after V lost 4 bases and J lost 5 bases. The CDR3 covers 13 residues. Germline V gene sequence: CDR1 SGDLS, CDR2 YYNGEE. DNA for the CDR3: TGTGCCAGCAGCCCGGGACAGGGGTATGGCTACACCTTC. Amino acids: CASSPGQGYGYTF.

This clone was counted only a few times. V is TRBV10-3 and J is TRBJ2-5; no definite D call. In germline, CDR1 is ENHRY, CDR2 SYGVKD. The CDR3 is made up of 13 amino acids. V was shortened by 0 bases and J by 5 bases, with 7 bases between the two germline ends. CDR3 sequence: CAISESKAETQYF. CDR3 nucleotides: TGTGCCATCAGTGAGTCGAAGGCGGAGACCCAGTACTTC.

The chain recombines TRBV6-8 with TRBJ2-1; unclear D gene. Trimming took 0 bases from V and 4 from J, leaving 7 bases between them. The CDR3 is made up of 14 amino acids. Germline loops: CDR1 MNHGY, CDR2 SAAAGT. The CDR3 protein is CASSYSDGYNEQFF. Written as DNA, the CDR3 is TGTGCCAGCAGTTACTCGGACGGTTACAATGAGCAGTTCTTC.

This rearrangement joins TRBV6-8 to TRBJ1-2, with 11 bases lining up with TRBD1. CDR1 is MNHGY and CDR2 is SAAAGT in the germline V gene. This CDR3 region has 18 residues. With V trimmed by 10 bases and J by 0 bases, 16 bases remained unmatched. The CDR3: CAIEDPGQGERANYGYTF. The CDR3 DNA sequence: TGTGCCATCGAAGACCCGGGACAGGGGGAACGAGCTAACTATGGCTACACCTTC.

This clone is labeled as medium-sized. In DNA form, the CDR3 reads TGTGCCAGCAGCTTTAAGACAGGAAGACTCCAAGAGACCCAGTACTTC. Its protein product is CASSFKTGRLQETQYF. This chain joins TRBV11-3 and TRBJ2-5; D may be TRBD1 (6 bases). The CDR3 runs to 16 residues. V gave up 3 bases and J gave up 1 base, with 15 bases separating them. From germline, CDR1 is SGHNT and CDR2 YENEEA.

Ten or more counts support this clone. The chain combines TRBV6-8 with TRBJ2-7; 7 bases are shared with TRBD2. Trimming at V came to 4 bases and at J to 4 bases, leaving 7 bases not matched to a gene. CDR3 length equals 14 residues. Germline-derived CDR1 and CDR2 are MNHGY and SAAAGT. As DNA, the CDR3 is TGTGCCAGCAGTTCGGTGACTAGCCCTTACGAGCAGTACTTC. Protein: CASSSVTSPYEQYF.

This clone appeared a few times. This rearrangement joins TRBV11-3 to TRBJ1-5; D unresolved. Trimming left V 1 base short and J 4 bases short, with 8 bases between. The CDR3 is 14 residues long. CDR1 is SGHNT and CDR2 is YENEEA in the germline V gene. The CDR3 DNA is TGTGCCAGCAGCTTAGTACCAGTAAATCAGCCCCAGCATTTT. This gives the protein CASSLVPVNQPQHF.

This clone was picked up a small number of times. The rearrangement joins TRBV6-8 to TRBJ1-4, with D perhaps TRBD1 (5 bases). CDR1 and CDR2 (germline): MNHGY, SAAAGT. CDR3 length: 13 residues. V lost 6 bases to trimming and J lost 8 bases, with 13 bases between them. The CDR3 nucleotides are TGTGCCAGCAGCCAGACAGAATTCGAAAAACTGTTTTTT. This sequence encodes CASSQTEFEKLFF.

This clone is termed medium-sized. J is TRBJ2-3 and V is TRBV6-8, with 7 bases aligning to TRBD2. Germline-derived CDR1 and CDR2 are MNHGY and SAAAGT. The junction had 1 base not matched to a gene; V was cut back by 2 bases and J by 2 bases. This CDR3 has 14 residues. This CDR3 is CASSYQRDTDTQYF. The CDR3 bases are TGTGCCAGCAGTTACCAGCGGGACACAGATACGCAGTATTTT.

Within the sample, this clone is medium-sized. The chain recombines TRBV6-8 with TRBJ1-1, with TRBD1 matching 11 bases. The length of the CDR3 is 15 residues. V lost 6 bases to trimming and J lost 1 base; unmatched junction nucleotides: 4. CDR1 and CDR2 from the germline V gene are MNHGY and SAAAGT. Here the CDR3 reads CASRAGTGGNTEAFF. The CDR3 bases are TGTGCCAGCAGAGCCGGGACAGGGGGGAACACTGAAGCTTTCTTT.

By its share, this clone is medium-sized. V is TRBV4-1 and J is TRBJ2-7; the match to TRBD1 covers 7 bases. The CDR3 contains 17 residues. J was trimmed by 6 bases and V by 1 base; bases with no gene match: 15. CDR1 is MGHRA, CDR2 YSYEKL, per germline. The CDR3 is CASSQGLQGWGLGEQYV. The CDR3 nucleotides read TGCGCCAGCAGCCAAGGGCTACAGGGGTGGGGGCTGGGCGAGCAGTACGTC.

This clone was detected a few times. The rearrangement links TRBV5-1 to TRBJ2-5; D is uncertain. The CDR3 runs 14 residues. V lost 3 bases to trimming and J lost 2 bases, with 11 bases between them. Germline CDR1 and CDR2: SGHRS and YFSETQ. The CDR3 loop is CASSSGSLQETQYF. CDR3 nucleotide sequence: TGCGCCAGCAGCTCCGGCAGTCTTCAAGAGACCCAGTACTTC.

The genes are TRBV23-1 and TRBJ2-7; 11 bases line up with TRBD1. TRBV23-1 is flagged as an ORF with uncertain function. The CDR3 totals 15 residues. J gave up 2 bases and V 6 bases, and 6 bases lay outside the gene matches. The CDR3 loop reads CASSPRDRGAYEQYF. The CDR3 DNA reads as TGCGCCAGCAGCCCACGGGACAGGGGGGCCTACGAGCAGTACTTC.

Sample share makes this clone large. The chain uses TRBV6-8 and TRBJ2-7, with TRBD1 matching over 10 bases. The CDR3 contains 16 residues. The V and J ends lost 6 bases and 1 base, in that order; junction bases with no gene match: 9. Germline CDR1 MNHGY, CDR2 SAAAGT. The CDR3 sequence: CASSNIPGQGSYEQYF. The CDR3 bases are TGTGCCAGCAGCAATATCCCGGGACAGGGGTCCTACGAGCAGTACTTC.

This clone was detected a few times. The V and J genes are TRBV6-8 and TRBJ2-5; maybe TRBD2 (7 bases). V lost 7 bases and J 5 bases, leaving 20 bases between the germline ends. Per the germline V gene, CDR1 is MNHGY and CDR2 is SAAAGT. The CDR3 covers 15 residues. The CDR3 protein is CASMGHLGGKETQYF. The DNA for the CDR3 is TGTGCCAGCATGGGACACCTGGGGGGGAAGGAGACCCAGTACTTC.

This clone counts as large. This rearrangement joins TRBV18 to TRBJ2-6, with no clear D. CDR3 length: 15 residues. The germline gives CDR1 KGHSH, CDR2 LQKENI. Trimming left V 4 bases short and J 0 bases short, with 7 bases between. The DNA of the CDR3 is TGTGCCAGCTCACTCAAAAACTCTGGGGCCAACGTCCTGACTTTC. It specifies CASSLKNSGANVLTF.

Only a few counts were recorded for this clone. The chain employs TRBV6-8 and TRBJ1-1, with D possibly being TRBD1 (5 bases). Germline lookup yields CDR1 MNHGY and CDR2 SAAAGT. V was trimmed by 5 bases and J by 0 bases, leaving 10 bases between them. The CDR3 spans 14 residues. DNA for the CDR3: TGTGCCAGCAGTAAGACAGAAATGAACACTGAAGCTTTCTTT. Encoded protein: CASSKTEMNTEAFF.

This clone was counted only a few times. V usage is TRBV6-8 and J usage is TRBJ1-5, with 7 positions matching TRBD1. J gave up 4 bases and V 5 bases, and 2 bases lay outside the gene matches. Germline V lookup: CDR1 MNHGY, CDR2 SAAAGT. The CDR3 is 13 residues long. DNA for the CDR3: TGTGCCAGCAGTGGGACAGAAAATCAGCCCCAGCATTTT. This translates into CASSGTENQPQHF.